This T cell receptor (beta chain) appears in the sequencing data of a study of blood T cell repertoires in COVID-19. Study-wide background: COVID-19 samples collected from the United States, Italy and Spain covered acute and convalescent phases. T cells, B-cell-depleted T cells, or PBMCs provided the cDNA or gDNA that served as material.

As originally analysed: Amplification from reference gene primers served as the basis for estimated nucleated cell counts. This table comes from immunoSEQ multiplex PCR, and its TCRdb copy is limited to in-frame clones, with some not included. For V, J and clone size, that table is used; D and trimming come from the DNA. The sample includes 70,000 or so clones, 70% to 80% seen only once; the top ten take roughly a sixth. This clone was observed once. The V gene lost 4 bases and the J gene lost 7 bases, with 7 bases spanning the gap. The CDR3 length is 12 residues. Germline CDR1 reads SGHDN; CDR2 reads FVKESK.

The specimen was peripheral blood. The rearrangement uses TRBV14 and TRBJ2-2; D gene uncertain. This sequence was found in a human donor in a cohort sampled during active COVID-19. The CDR3 loop is CASSLAYGELFF. The CDR3 DNA follows: TGTGCCAGCAGCCTAGCCTACGGGGAGCTGTTTTTT.